This T cell receptor beta chain was found in a study of beta chain features in type 1 diabetes. Broader study findings: Across all four CD4+ subsets, people with type 1 diabetes showed modestly shorter TCRB CDR3s.

In all sorted populations, purity surpassed 95%. CDR1 MNHEY and CDR2 SVGAGI come from the germline V gene. Trimming took off 0 bases at V and 0 bases at J, with 3 bases between the two ends. The CDR3 is made up of 15 amino acids. The sample holds one count of this clone. Its antigen remains unknown. Since all of the isolated RNA was reverse transcribed, expressed TCRB transcripts were what got sequenced. This table comes from immunoSEQ multiplex PCR, and its TCRdb copy is limited to in-frame clones, with some not included. The sample holds 600,000 to 700,000 clones, around an eighth seen once. The chain carries TRBV6-5 and TRBJ2-6, with unresolved D. Material: naive CD4+ T cells from blood. The TCR was taken from a man in his thirties or forties with type 1 diabetes. The CDR3 DNA reads TGTGCCAGCAGTTACTCGATCTCTGGGGCCAACGTCCTGACTTTC. It codes for CASSYSISGANVLTF.